A single sample gave rise to the 29 T cell receptor beta chains below, sequenced in a study of shared clonotypes between healthy human individuals. This table comes from immunoSEQ multiplex PCR, and its TCRdb copy is limited to in-frame clones, with some not included. Among a few million clones listed, over 85% were seen once. The sequencing input was naive CD4+ T cells sorted from blood. Regarding subset: CD45RA+ positively selected. These receptor sequences come from a man between 18 and 35 years old in good health.

The J gene is TRBJ2-1, the V gene TRBV25-1; D ambiguous. Per germline, CDR1 MGHDK and CDR2 SYGVNS. Between the trimmed V and J ends, which lost 2 bases and 9 bases, there was a span of 11 bases. The CDR3 has 13 residues. The CDR3 DNA reads TGTGCCAGCAGTGAAGGGCCCTACCGTGAGCAGTTCTTC. Protein: CASSEGPYREQFF.

This chain links TRBV25-1 with TRBJ1-6; no reliable D call. This CDR3 is 16 amino acids long. V lost 1 base to trimming and J lost 7 bases, with 14 bases between them. CDR1 MGHDK and CDR2 SYGVNS come from the germline V gene. The CDR3 coding sequence is TGTGCCAGCAGTGAATCCGACGGAATGTTGAATTCACCCCTCCACTTT. As protein: CASSESDGMLNSPLHF.

The chain links TRBV6-5 to TRBJ1-5; D is undetermined. The length of the CDR3 is 14 residues. V lost 2 bases and J lost 4, with 9 bases in between. The germline CDR1 and CDR2 sequences are MNHEY and SVGAGI. Here the CDR3 reads CASSYRANNQPQHF. The CDR3 nucleotides read TGTGCCAGCAGTTACAGGGCAAATAATCAGCCCCAGCATTTT.

The chain uses TRBV27 and TRBJ1-2, with 8 bases that match TRBD1. Trimming at V came to 5 bases and at J to 6 bases, leaving 5 bases not matched to a gene. The V gene's germline CDR1 is MNHEY and CDR2 SMNVEV (reference sequence). This CDR3 region has 13 residues. Here the CDR3 DNA reads TGTGCCAGCAGTCTTGGACAGGGCCATGGCTACACCTTC. Protein sequence: CASSLGQGHGYTF.

The rearrangement uses TRBV11-1 and TRBJ2-5; D is undetermined. Germline CDR1 and CDR2: SGHAT and FQDESV (reference sequence). The ends were cut back, 1 base at V and 1 base at J, with 7 bases in the middle. This CDR3 is built from 14 residues. CDR3 DNA sequence: TGTGCCAGCAGCTTAGATCGCCGCCAAGAGACCCAGTACTTC. This gives the protein CASSLDRRQETQYF.

Comments on this clone: The sample holds other DNA sequences that translate to the same CDR3. V gene TRBV5-4 combines with J gene TRBJ1-1; tentative D call: TRBD1 (6 bases). The V and J ends lost 2 bases and 3 bases respectively, with 11 bases between them. The length of the CDR3 is 14 residues. CDR1 is SGHNT, CDR2 YYREEE, per germline (reference sequence). Here the CDR3 DNA reads TGTGCCAGCAGCTTAAGAGGGGGTGACACTGAAGCTTTCTTT. Translated, it gives CASSLRGGDTEAFF.

The rearrangement joins TRBV28 to TRBJ1-5; D not resolved. Germline lookup yields CDR1 MDHEN and CDR2 SYDVKM. Trimming cost V 2 bases and J 1 base, with 9 bases left between them. The CDR3 contains 15 residues. CDR3 DNA: TGTGCCAGCAGTTTACCCGGGCGGAGCAATCAGCCCCAGCATTTT. Translation gives CASSLPGRSNQPQHF.

The chain carries TRBV11-1 and TRBJ2-7; 8 bases line up with TRBD1. V shed 5 bases and J 5 bases; nucleotides not matched to a gene: 5. Germline V CDR1 and CDR2: SGHAT, FQDESV (reference sequence). The CDR3 totals 13 residues. The CDR3 DNA sequence: TGTGCCAGCAGCCGACAGGGGTCCCACGAGCAGTACTTC. As protein: CASSRQGSHEQYF.

On this clone: Within the sample, other DNA sequences also encode this same CDR3. V usage is TRBV5-1 and J usage is TRBJ1-1, with 7 bases matching TRBD1. Germline values: CDR1 SGHRS, CDR2 YFSETQ. The junction had 7 bases not matched to a gene; V was cut back by 4 bases and J by 1 base. The CDR3 totals 15 residues. The CDR3: CASSRRTGKNTEAFF. As DNA, the CDR3 is TGCGCCAGCAGCAGACGGACAGGAAAGAACACTGAAGCTTTCTTT.

This chain uses TRBV5-4 with TRBJ2-7; TRBD2 matches 9 bases. This CDR3 has 14 residues. After removal of 4 bases from V and 1 base from J, the junction contained 3 bases not matched to a gene. Germline CDR1 is SGHNT and CDR2 is YYREEE (reference sequence). The CDR3 region is CASSATSGSYEQYF. In DNA form, the CDR3 reads TGTGCCAGCAGCGCGACTAGCGGATCCTACGAGCAGTACTTC.

The rearrangement joins TRBV11-2 to TRBJ2-2; 7 bases line up with TRBD2. The germline gives CDR1 SGHAT, CDR2 FQNNGV. The CDR3 has 15 residues. Trimming at V came to 1 base and at J to 5 bases, leaving 4 bases not matched to a gene. The CDR3 sequence: CASSLGAGRTGELFF. CDR3 sequence (DNA): TGTGCCAGCAGCTTAGGAGCGGGGAGGACCGGGGAGCTGTTTTTT.

The sample holds one count of this clone. V and J are TRBV30 and TRBJ2-1; 8 positions agree with TRBD2. The V and J ends lost 0 bases and 3 bases, in that order; junction bases with no gene match: 4. This CDR3 contains 15 residues. CDR1 is GTSNPN, CDR2 SVGIG, per germline (reference sequence). The CDR3 spells CAWSVVAGNYNEQFF. The CDR3 DNA sequence: TGTGCCTGGAGTGTAGTAGCGGGGAACTACAATGAGCAGTTCTTC. Full variable domain (rest looked up from reference TRBV30 and TRBJ2-1): SQTIHQWPATLVQPVGSPLSLECTVEGTSNPNLYWYRQAAGRGLQLLFYSVGIGQISSEVPQNLSASRPQDRQFILSSKKLLLSDSGFYLCAWSVVAGNYNEQFFGPGTRLTVL.

V is TRBV30 and J is TRBJ2-1; 11 bases match TRBD2. Trimming at V came to 2 bases and at J to 4 bases, leaving 7 bases not matched to a gene. The germline V gene has CDR1 GTSNPN and CDR2 SVGIG (reference sequence). The CDR3 has 16 residues. The CDR3 loop is CAWSLPLAGGYNEQFF. In DNA, the CDR3 is TGTGCCTGGAGTCTTCCCTTAGCGGGGGGGTACAATGAGCAGTTCTTC.

The J gene is TRBJ1-5, the V gene TRBV14, with 10 positions matching TRBD1. With 4 bases clipped from V and 7 bases from J, the junction kept 4 bases outside the gene matches. The V gene's germline CDR1 is SGHDN and CDR2 FVKESK. The CDR3 is made up of 14 amino acids. This CDR3 reads CASSPGDRGQPQHF. CDR3 coding DNA: TGTGCCAGCAGCCCCGGGGACAGGGGACAGCCCCAGCATTTT.

The rearrangement links TRBV5-1 to TRBJ1-2; 8 bases are a match to TRBD1. The CDR3 is made up of 15 amino acids. Germline assignment: CDR1 SGHRS and CDR2 YFSETQ. Trimming removed 3 bases from V and 0 bases from J; junction bases left unmatched: 4. The CDR3 DNA sequence: TGCGCCAGCAGCTACCCGGACAGGGCTAACTATGGCTACACCTTC. Translated: CASSYPDRANYGYTF.

The rearrangement joins TRBV10-1 to TRBJ2-7; D may be TRBD2 (5 bases). CDR3 length equals 17 residues. V was pared by 1 base and J by 2 bases, with 18 bases between. The V gene's germline CDR1 is WNHNN and CDR2 SYGVQD (reference sequence). CDR3 residues: CASSEFPKVAITYEQYF. The CDR3 DNA sequence: TGCGCCAGCAGTGAGTTTCCCAAAGTAGCGATAACCTACGAGCAGTACTTC.

This clone came up once. The V and J genes are TRBV10-2 and TRBJ2-3, with 8 bases fitting TRBD1. Germline V gene sequence: CDR1 WSHSY, CDR2 SAAADI. This CDR3 spans 14 amino acids. With V trimmed by 10 bases and J by 4 bases, 10 bases remained unmatched. CDR3 sequence: CATSRTGSSDTQYF. The CDR3 bases are TGCGCCACCTCGAGGACAGGGTCTTCAGATACGCAGTATTTT.

This rearrangement joins TRBV29-1 to TRBJ2-1, with D perhaps TRBD2 (6 bases). Germline-derived CDR1 and CDR2 are SQVTM and ANQGSEA. V was shortened by 0 bases and J by 1 base, with 16 bases between the two germline ends. The CDR3 runs to 17 residues. The CDR3 loop reads CSVEDGVAALSYNEQFF. CDR3 coding DNA: TGCAGCGTTGAAGATGGTGTAGCGGCCCTTTCCTACAATGAGCAGTTCTTC.

The chain combines TRBV20-1 with TRBJ2-1, with D uncertain. CDR1 and CDR2 from the germline V gene are DFQATT and SNEGSKA (reference sequence). The CDR3 spans 11 residues. V was clipped by 4 bases and J by 8 bases, with 9 bases between them. The CDR3 DNA is TGCAGTGCTAATGGCGTCGATGAGCAGTTCTTC. It translates to CSANGVDEQFF.

On this clone itself: In the same sample, other DNA sequences code for this CDR3. This chain uses TRBV9 with TRBJ1-3; D gene uncertain. With 0 bases removed from V and 0 bases from J, the gap between germline ends came to 4 bases. The CDR3 sequence is 14 residues long. CDR1 SGDLS and CDR2 YYNGEE come from the germline V gene. The CDR3, as DNA: TGTGCCAGCAGCGTAGATTTCTCTGGAAACACCATATATTTT. Translated, it gives CASSVDFSGNTIYF.

The chain uses TRBV12-5 and TRBJ2-7; tentative D call: TRBD1 (6 bases). This CDR3 has 17 amino acids. CDR1 and CDR2 from the germline V gene are LGHNT and FRNRAP. Trimming took 0 bases from V and 2 from J, leaving 17 bases between them. This CDR3 reads CASGLVLAAGVAYEQYF. The CDR3 region has the DNA TGTGCTAGTGGTTTGGTACTCGCGGCAGGGGTGGCCTACGAGCAGTACTTC.

This sequence joins TRBV4-3 and TRBJ2-7, with D uncertain. Germline assignment: CDR1 LGHNA and CDR2 YSLEER. V was trimmed by 1 base and J by 4 bases, leaving 8 bases between them. The CDR3 is made up of 13 amino acids. In DNA, the CDR3 is TGCGCCAGCAGCCAAGCCTTGTGGTACGAGCAGTACTTC. This translates into CASSQALWYEQYF.

The chain recombines TRBV4-1 with TRBJ1-5; perhaps TRBD1 as D (6 bases). This CDR3 comprises 15 residues. The germline CDR1 and CDR2 sequences are MGHRA and YSYEKL. V gave up 4 bases and J gave up 0 bases, with 10 bases separating them. CDR3 nucleotides: TGCGCCAGCAGCCGGACAGAGAGTAGCAATCAGCCCCAGCATTTT. It specifies CASSRTESSNQPQHF.

The CDR3 sequence: CASSDRGAGETQYF. CDR3 in DNA: TGTGCCAGCAGTGATCGGGGGGCCGGGGAGACCCAGTACTTC. This rearrangement joins TRBV6-1 to TRBJ2-5, with D perhaps matching TRBD2 (7 bases). CDR3 length: 14 amino acids. The V gene's germline CDR1 is MNHNS and CDR2 SASEGT. The V and J ends lost 3 bases and 5 bases respectively, with 13 bases between them.

V gene TRBV7-9 combines with J gene TRBJ1-1; 7 bases map to TRBD1. The CDR3 sequence is 13 residues long. Unmatched junction bases numbered 7, after V lost 5 bases and J lost 7 bases. Germline-derived CDR1 and CDR2 are SEHNR and FQNEAQ (reference sequence). Here the CDR3 DNA reads TGTGCCAGCAGCGCGCCAGGGGGAGTTGAAGCTTTCTTT. Amino acids: CASSAPGGVEAFF. Variable domain in full (rest from reference TRBV7-9 and TRBJ1-1): DTGVSQNPRHKITKRGQNVTFRCDPISEHNRLYWYRQTLGQGPEFLTYFQNEAQLEKSRLLSDRFSAERPKGSFSTLEIQRTEQGDSAMYLCASSAPGGVEAFFGQGTRLTVV.

This chain uses TRBV5-1 with TRBJ2-5; maybe TRBD1 (6 bases). This CDR3 is 15 amino acids long. V was shortened by 4 bases and J by 5 bases, with 18 bases between the two germline ends. Germline V CDR1 and CDR2: SGHRS, YFSETQ. In nucleotides, the CDR3 is TGCGCCAGCAGCCCTGGGACACGGGATCGGGAGACCCAGTACTTC. The encoded protein is CASSPGTRDRETQYF.

The chain is built from TRBV30 and TRBJ2-7, with 7 nucleotides matching TRBD2. Looked up from germline, CDR1 is GTSNPN and CDR2 is SVGIG (reference sequence). This CDR3 is 14 amino acids long. J was trimmed by 7 bases and V by 0 bases; bases with no gene match: 9. CDR3 residues: CAWSVGGGYSEQYF. The DNA of the CDR3 is TGTGCCTGGAGTGTTGGCGGGGGATATTCGGAGCAGTACTTC.

In its sample, this clone was seen once. This rearrangement joins TRBV4-1 to TRBJ2-2, with D possibly matching TRBD1 (6 bases). Per the germline V gene, CDR1 is MGHRA and CDR2 is YSYEKL. The CDR3 length is 15 residues. The germline V and J ends were trimmed by 1 base and 6 bases, with 12 bases remaining between them. Written as DNA, the CDR3 is TGCGCCAGCAGCCAAGGCAGGGGTGGGGCCGGGGAGCTGTTTTTT. This codes for CASSQGRGGAGELFF.

V and J are TRBV9 and TRBJ2-3, with D perhaps TRBD1 or TRBD2 (7 bases each). The CDR3 is 16 amino acids. V shed 4 bases and J shed 2 bases, with 17 bases lying between them. Germline V CDR1 and CDR2: SGDLS, YYNGEE. CDR3 in amino acids: CASSYRQGGSTDTQYF. The DNA for the CDR3 is TGTGCCAGCAGCTACCGACAGGGAGGGTCCACAGATACGCAGTATTTT.